A single sample is the source of the 9 T cell receptor beta chains below, sequenced in a study of cytomegalovirus exposure and HLA in healthy donors. Researchers ran the PCR with 60 Vbeta and 13 Jbeta primers. The assay was immunoSEQ multiplex PCR, and TCRdb's table has in-frame clones only and misses some. Counted here are under 85,000 clones, approximately 64% occurring once; the ten biggest clones make up 15% to 20%. Specimen: PBMCs. The receptors were gathered from a man in his forties in good health and CMV-seropositive.

CDR3 in amino acids: CASSQEGQGQDTQYF. In DNA, the CDR3 is TGTGCCAGCAGCCAAGAAGGGCAGGGGCAAGATACGCAGTATTTT. V gene TRBV4-2 combines with J gene TRBJ2-3, with D possibly matching TRBD1 (6 bases). V lost 0 bases and J lost 5, with 12 bases in between. The CDR3 runs 15 residues. The V gene's germline CDR1 is LGHNA and CDR2 YNFKEQ.

V usage is TRBV4-2 and J usage is TRBJ2-7; TRBD1 might be the D (5 bases). This CDR3 comprises 18 residues. The germline V gene has CDR1 LGHNA and CDR2 YNFKEQ. V dropped 0 bases and J dropped 4 bases, with 22 bases sitting between them. Here the CDR3 reads CASSQDRAGAGSKYEQYF. The CDR3 DNA follows: TGTGCCAGCAGCCAAGATCGGGCTGGGGCAGGATCGAAATACGAGCAGTACTTC.

The V call is TRBV5-5, the J call TRBJ2-7; maybe TRBD1 (5 bases). There are 14 residues in the CDR3. CDR1 and CDR2 from the germline V gene are SGHKS and YYEKEE (reference sequence). V lost 0 bases, J lost 5 bases, and 12 bases lay in between. This CDR3 is CASSLVLGPHEQYF. CDR3 DNA sequence: TGTGCCAGCAGCTTGGTTTTGGGGCCCCACGAGCAGTACTTC.

The rearrangement joins TRBV18 to TRBJ2-3; 9 bases map to TRBD2. This CDR3 has 15 amino acids. The germline gives CDR1 KGHSH, CDR2 LQKENI. The V gene end was trimmed by 6 bases and the J gene end by 0 bases; junction bases not matched to a gene: 4. Here the CDR3 reads CASSLTSGSTDTQYF. Written as DNA, the CDR3 is TGTGCCAGCTCCCTCACTAGCGGGAGCACAGATACGCAGTATTTT.

The rearrangement links TRBV9 to TRBJ2-5; 7 bases are shared with TRBD2. The CDR3 loop spans 15 amino acids. Germline V gives CDR1 SGDLS, CDR2 YYNGEE. The V segment lost 3 bases and the J segment 5 bases; nucleotides outside the gene matches: 10. The CDR3 is CASSATRGVKETQYF. The CDR3 DNA is TGTGCCAGCAGCGCCACCCGGGGGGTCAAGGAGACCCAGTACTTC.

This clone was detected only a few times. This sequence joins TRBV7-6 and TRBJ1-6; D not certain. From germline, CDR1 is SGHVS and CDR2 FNYEAQ. The CDR3 contains 15 residues. Between the trimmed V and J ends, which lost 3 bases and 0 bases, there was a span of 6 bases. The CDR3 loop reads CASSFTSSYNSPLHF. The DNA for the CDR3 is TGTGCCAGCAGCTTCACGAGCTCCTATAATTCACCCCTCCACTTT.

V usage is TRBV29-1 and J usage is TRBJ2-5; 8 bases fit TRBD1. Germline CDR1 and CDR2: SQVTM and ANQGSEA. V dropped 5 bases and J dropped 4; count of bases not matched to a gene: 3. The CDR3 length is 12 residues. CDR3 bases: TGCAGCGTTCAGGGGACAGGAGAGACCCAGTACTTC. It codes for CSVQGTGETQYF. The whole variable domain, remainder taken from reference TRBV29-1 and TRBJ2-5, is SAVISQKPSRDICQRGTSLTIQCQVDSQVTMMFWYRQQPGQSLTLIATANQGSEATYESGFVIDKFPISRPNLTFSTLTVSNMSPEDSSIYLCSVQGTGETQYFGPGTRLLVL.

This chain links TRBV27 with TRBJ1-2; possible D gene TRBD1, 5 bases. Trimming cost V 2 bases and J 4 bases, with 14 bases left between them. CDR1 MNHEY and CDR2 SMNVEV come from the germline V gene (reference sequence). This CDR3 is 15 amino acids long. CDR3 DNA sequence: TGTGCCAGCAGTTTAATTTTGCGGGGGGGCTATGGCTACACCTTC. It encodes CASSLILRGGYGYTF.

The sample holds a few counts of this clone. The V and J genes are TRBV6-5 and TRBJ2-7; no definite D call. Germline CDR1 and CDR2: MNHEY and SVGAGI. Trimming took off 0 bases at V and 6 bases at J, with 15 bases between the two ends. The CDR3 covers 15 residues. CDR3 bases: TGTGCCAGCAGTTACTCGATACCTACCCCAGGCGAGCAGTACTTC. Amino acids: CASSYSIPTPGEQYF.